This T cell receptor (beta chain) originates from a study of patients and donors after allogeneic stem cell transplantation. Trimming stripped 6 bases from V and 2 bases from J, with 11 bases between. From germline, CDR1 is DFQATT and CDR2 SNEGSKA (reference sequence). The CDR3 is 12 amino acids. This clonotype was picked up a small number of times. From the RT-PCR reads, TCRdb called clonotypes with MiXCR, one entry per CDR3 protein. The repertoire has roughly 880,000 distinct CDR3 sequences, roughly 18% of them found once; the top ten carry around 6%. Specimen: blood, either unsorted or a sorted T cell fraction (not recorded which). V and J are TRBV20-1 and TRBJ2-7; a possible D gene is TRBD2 (6 bases). The TCR comes from a human donor who was either an allogeneic HSCT recipient or a stem cell or donor lymphocyte infusion donor (not recorded which). It is not recorded whose cells these are; they may come from a transplant donor. CDR3 nucleotides: TGCAGTGCACTCGGCGGGGCCTACGAGCAGTACTTC. Residues: CSALGGAYEQYF.